Shown below are 12 T cell receptor beta chains from a single sample sequenced in a study of cytomegalovirus exposure and HLA in healthy donors. PCR was performed using 60 Vbeta and 13 Jbeta primers. TCRdb keeps only in-frame clones here, not all; method: immunoSEQ multiplex PCR. The sample records tens of thousands of clones, roughly four fifths being singletons. Sequenced material: PBMCs. The receptors were gathered from a man aged 50 to 60 in good health and CMV-seronegative.

The rearrangement uses TRBV7-6 and TRBJ2-1, with no clear D. The germline gives CDR1 SGHVS, CDR2 FNYEAQ. V lost 1 base and J 3 bases, leaving 19 bases between the germline ends. The CDR3 sequence is 18 residues long. The CDR3 DNA follows: TGTGCCAGCAGCTTAGGAGCCAATTGGAAGCGTGACTACAATGAGCAGTTCTTC. Its translation: CASSLGANWKRDYNEQFF.

In this sample, this clone turned up a few times. The rearrangement uses TRBV28 and TRBJ2-2, with 7 bases aligning to TRBD2. V trimming: 5 bases; J trimming: 2 bases; junction bases outside the gene matches: 8. The CDR3 length is 16 residues. CDR1 and CDR2 (germline): MDHEN, SYDVKM. CDR3 DNA sequence: TGTGCCAGCAGTCGGACTAGGATCCGTAACACCGGGGAGCTGTTTTTT. This gives the protein CASSRTRIRNTGELFF.

The chain employs TRBV27 and TRBJ1-1; no definite D call. The length of the CDR3 is 15 residues. The germline CDR1 and CDR2 sequences are MNHEY and SMNVEV (reference sequence). Trimming took 2 bases from V and 1 from J, leaving 11 bases between them. This CDR3 reads CASSLNQAKNTEAFF. CDR3 coding DNA: TGTGCCAGCAGTTTAAACCAGGCCAAGAACACTGAAGCTTTCTTT.

V and J are TRBV14 and TRBJ2-1, with 14 positions matching TRBD2. The CDR3 sequence is 18 residues long. V gave up 4 bases and J gave up 4 bases; unmatched junction bases: 9. Germline V gene sequence: CDR1 SGHDN, CDR2 FVKESK. The CDR3 here is CASSLGLAGGPGYNEQFF. The CDR3 nucleotides are TGTGCCAGCAGCCTCGGACTAGCGGGAGGCCCGGGGTACAATGAGCAGTTCTTC.

V usage is TRBV5-1 and J usage is TRBJ2-2, with D possibly being TRBD1 (5 bases). This CDR3 has 15 amino acids. Germline loops: CDR1 SGHRS, CDR2 YFSETQ. Trimming took off 1 base at V and 3 bases at J, with 10 bases between the two ends. The CDR3: CASSLLGRDTGELFF. As DNA, the CDR3 is TGCGCCAGCAGCTTGTTGGGCAGGGACACCGGGGAGCTGTTTTTT.

This rearrangement joins TRBV5-1 to TRBJ2-1; the D gene is possibly TRBD2 (6 bases). From germline, CDR1 is SGHRS and CDR2 YFSETQ. The V end was cut by 0 bases, the J end by 10 bases, with 11 bases between. The CDR3 runs 13 residues. DNA of the CDR3: TGCGCCAGCAGCTTGGAACTAGCAGGGGAGCAGTTCTTC. It is translated as CASSLELAGEQFF.

Only one count was recorded for this clone. The genes are TRBV18 and TRBJ2-2, with 9 bases lining up with TRBD2. The CDR3 spans 17 residues. Germline loops: CDR1 KGHSH, CDR2 LQKENI. The V gene end was trimmed by 3 bases and the J gene end by 4 bases; junction bases not matched to a gene: 9. The DNA for the CDR3 is TGTGCCAGCTCACCCTCCGGAGCGGGGGGAGGCACCGGGGAGCTGTTTTTT. This translates into CASSPSGAGGGTGELFF.

The CDR3 region is CASSKIALTTGELFF. The CDR3 DNA follows: TGCGCCAGCTCGAAGATAGCGCTCACCACCGGGGAGCTGTTTTTT. The genes are TRBV5-1 and TRBJ2-2; D might be TRBD2 (5 bases). Trimming removed 7 bases from V and 4 bases from J, with 17 bases in between. CDR1 and CDR2 from the germline V gene are SGHRS and YFSETQ. The CDR3 totals 15 residues.

The chain couples TRBV27 to TRBJ1-1, with 9 nucleotides matching TRBD1. There are 14 residues in the CDR3. Germline-derived CDR1 and CDR2 are MNHEY and SMNVEV (reference sequence). The J segment lost 3 bases and the V segment lost 5 bases, leaving 4 bases of the junction unmatched. CDR3 DNA sequence: TGTGCCAGCAGTCCCGGACAGGGGTACACTGAAGCTTTCTTT. It specifies CASSPGQGYTEAFF.

The V and J genes are TRBV28 and TRBJ1-1; no reliable D call. Trimming shortened V by 3 bases and J by 2 bases, and 16 bases separated the two germline ends. The CDR3 loop spans 16 amino acids. Germline values: CDR1 MDHEN, CDR2 SYDVKM. The CDR3 nucleotides are TGTGCCAGCAGTTTGTCGGTTCGGAACAGAAACACTGAAGCTTTCTTT. It is translated as CASSLSVRNRNTEAFF.

V is TRBV30 and J is TRBJ2-5, with 10 bases matching TRBD2. The CDR3 contains 15 residues. CDR1 and CDR2 from the germline V gene are GTSNPN and SVGIG (reference sequence). V lost 5 bases to trimming and J lost 4 bases; unmatched junction nucleotides: 10. The CDR3, as DNA: TGTGCCTGGGAAAGCGGGAGGGCCCTCGGAGAGACCCAGTACTTC. It specifies CAWESGRALGETQYF.

The rearrangement uses TRBV6-1 and TRBJ2-7, with 11 bases identical to TRBD1. The CDR3 runs 15 residues. Germline lookup yields CDR1 MNHNS and CDR2 SASEGT. The J segment lost 4 bases and the V segment lost 4 bases, leaving 6 bases of the junction unmatched. The CDR3 spells CASSGGQGVGYEQYF. The CDR3, as DNA: TGTGCCAGCAGTGGGGGACAGGGGGTAGGATACGAGCAGTACTTC.